This TCR beta chain came from a study of blood T cell repertoires in COVID-19. The overall study: Researchers got acute and convalescent COVID-19 samples from the United States, Italy and Spain. T cells, B-cell-depleted T cells, or PBMCs supplied cDNA or gDNA.

Exposed enrollees had met someone with a PCR-confirmed or clinician-diagnosed COVID-19 case at some point within the 2 weeks before study entry. Clones were sequenced by immunoSEQ multiplex PCR, and TCRdb holds only the in-frame ones, with some missing. This sample has about 320,000 clones, with 85% found just once. From germline, CDR1 is SGHTA and CDR2 FQGNSA. Losses at the gene ends were 1 base for V and 5 bases for J; bases not matched to a gene: 6. This CDR3 contains 15 residues. The chain has TRBV7-2 and TRBJ1-2, with TRBD1 identical over 8 bases. The sequenced sample was PBMCs or T cells enriched from blood (not recorded which). The sequence came from a woman in her twenties or thirties who had been exposed to COVID-19. The CDR3 loop is CASSLGDRRGYGYTF. CDR3 coding DNA: TGTGCCAGCAGCTTAGGGGACAGGAGGGGGTATGGCTACACCTTC.